The present T cell receptor beta chain was sequenced within a study of shared clonotypes between healthy human individuals (dated by TCRdb to about 2020). At the level of the whole study: The cohort included three men and a couple of women between 18 and 49 years of age. For each donor, three plates each were used for CD4 naive and CD4 memory, two plates were used for CD8 naive, and one plate was used for CD8 memory. To estimate repertoire size and how much clonotype sharing occurs between individuals, the study deeply sequenced the blood TCR repertoires of a handful of healthy adults. Each donor's leukapheresis produced roughly between roughly 0.9 and 9 billion PBMCs. Different laboratories and diverse techniques were used to prepare libraries and sequence TCR repertoires, to increase sequencing depth and limit assay-specific biases. On the study overall, not on this receptor specifically: Across a few donors, about 5.2% of naive CD4, over 3% of naive CD8, approximately 2.5% of memory CD4, and about 0.44% of memory CD8 clonotypes were shared. Pairwise subsampling led to the expectation that sequencing depth would affect the degree of clonotype sharing among donors. Clonotypes shared by all four sorted-subset donors showed higher generation probabilities than non-shared clonotypes. The genetic and exposure-history diversity represented was limited by the small number of donors. Only blood was sampled, and tissue TCR repertoires likely differ from those in blood. Larger estimated clonotype richness was generally found for naive subsets than for memory subsets. Even with the large sequencing depth, rarefaction of the sorted-subset datasets indicated that sequencing was incomplete.

CD8 naive samples were CD45RO-negative cells positively selected for CCR7, giving a CD45RA+CCR7+ population that excluded TemRA cells. The donors were healthy, HIV-negative adults with no recently reported acute infections or vaccinations. Every donor was a Caucasian adult living in Nashville, Tennessee, USA. Blood was obtained by leukapheresis, after which PBMCs were separated by Ficoll-Histopaque density gradient centrifugation and cryopreserved in liquid nitrogen vapor phase. Purity and quantity of every magnetically sorted T cell population were checked by analytical flow cytometry. Each sorted fraction had its genomic DNA isolated and then quantified by UV absorbance on a Nanodrop 2000c. Looking up the germline V gene yields CDR1 SQVTM and CDR2 ANQGSEA. The cysteine opens and the phenylalanine closes a CDR3 of 13 amino acids. Only CDR3 DNA remains: 39 bases, in frame from the first base. Germline trimming: 5 bases from V, 3 bases from J; junction bases outside gene matches: 6.

About this clone: Its recognized antigen is unknown. No much larger clonotype is one base removed from it; base qualities were not supplied.

Using the deep immunoSEQ assay, multiplex PCR amplified TCR CDR3 regions from genomic DNA. Genomic DNA extracted from each cell subset was distributed evenly over all wells of several immunoSEQ 96-well plates, and each plate served as one replicate. For sorted subsets, around 200 ng genomic DNA, equal to tens of thousands of T cell genomes, was loaded into each replicate PCR. Purified libraries were quantified with a Qubit 3.0 fluorometer, sized on a Bioanalyzer 2100, and re-quantified with the KAPA Library Quantification kit. A separate single-read 150-cycle Illumina NextSeq 550 flow cell was used to sequence each immunoSEQ 96-well plate. Concerning the study's data processing: Because the immunoSEQ output held only junctional sequences and lacked quality scores, the filtering could not match the filtering applied to full-length reads. Sequences were annotated with PyIR, a Python wrapper for IgBLAST v1.9, and V/J genes and CDR3 were assigned using IMGT germline references. Reads were removed for weak V/J assignments (E-value above 1e-6), missing CDR3, stop codons, out-of-frame junctions, or ambiguous translated residues. A V3J clonotype was defined by an identical inferred V gene, J gene, and CDR3 amino acid sequence. The percentage overlap between two repertoires was calculated by dividing the number of shared unique clonotypes by the size of the smaller repertoire. Three approaches were used to assess repertoire richness: RTK rarefaction, the Chao1 estimator, and Recon v2.1 estimates of unobserved clonotypes. For all TCRbeta clonotypes obtained by the gDNA method from several donors, generation probabilities were computed with OLGA. TCRdb provides this immuneACCESS table in a form limited to in-frame rearrangements. Some clones are lacking; in checked studies, under half of them reflect an unresolved V gene, and why the rest are absent is not known. The V and J calls and clone size come from that table; D and trimming were worked out from the DNA. This sample is represented by approximately 2,000,000 clones; 90% to 95% of them were singletons. Under 2% of the sample goes to the ten largest clones.

The chain links TRBV29-1 with TRBJ2-7; TRBD1 fits 8 bases in the junction. The clonotype originates from a man younger than 30 in good health. Some clones in this sample may be carry-over from other donors' samples. Sequencing was carried out using naive CD8+ T cells from PBMCs. What this sample's cell subset or site label stands for: CD45RA+CCR7+. The CDR3 region has the sequence CSVLVRGLYEQYF. Here is the DNA: TGCAGCGTTCTCGTCAGGGGGCTCTACGAGCAGTACTTC.